This TCR beta chain was observed in a study of T-cell memory formation after mild COVID-19. General study findings and limits: Prior to infection, memory already included some responding clones, suggesting cross-reactive memory joined.

TCRdb independently ran MiXCR on the 5' RACE reads; one entry per CDR3 protein. Altogether about 190,000 distinct CDR3 sequences are present, 27% being singletons, with the ten largest covering around 10%. CDR3 size: 14 residues. V lost 3 bases, J lost 6 bases, and 4 bases stayed unmatched. Germline-derived CDR1 and CDR2 are SGHTA and FQGNSA. This clonotype turned up a few times. Antigen unknown. The TCR comes from an adult woman who had mild COVID-19 (a few samples of this study predate the infection). Cell type and time point are not known. The sample was PBMCs or a T cell subset sorted from them (not recorded which). V gene TRBV7-2 combines with J gene TRBJ1-2; 10 positions match TRBD1. In DNA form, the CDR3 reads TGTGCCAGCAGCTTTCTCGACAGGGGGCATGGCTACACCTTC. Encoded protein: CASSFLDRGHGYTF.